This is a list of T cell receptor beta chains from one sample in a study of T cell therapy after organ transplantation. Libraries were prepared by immunoSEQ multiplex PCR; TCRdb keeps only in-frame clonotypes and omits some of them. Here the sample spans approximately 22,000 clones, about 83% being singletons. No cognate antigen is known for these TCRs. The material was CD8+ T cells from blood, obtained after autologous CMV-specific T cell therapy. The source of these receptors is a human patient who had received a solid organ transplant and had CMV disease. The T cells may come from the graft donor. The CDR3 runs from the conserved cysteine through the conserved F or W. The order of the fields is CDR3 length, V gene, D gene, J gene, clone size, CDR3 protein. The D gene is left open where the match is weak. Rows give clone size only sometimes, using once, few, many, or a class for an expanded clone.

length: 13; V: TRBV6-9; D: TRBD1; J: TRBJ1-5; size: .; CDR3: CASRTGNNQPQHF
length: 15; V: TRBV7-9; D: TRBD1; J: TRBJ1-4; size: .; CDR3: CASSPRQGVREKLFF
length: 15; V: TRBV11-3; D: .; J: TRBJ2-7; size: once; CDR3: CASSLKRHIVYEQYF
length: 16; V: TRBV4-1; D: .; J: TRBJ1-1; size: .; CDR3: CASSQEGRGLNTEAFF
length: 13; V: TRBV30; D: .; J: TRBJ1-1; size: .; CDR3: CAWSVSWGTEAFF
length: 15; V: TRBV6-4; D: .; J: TRBJ2-3; size: once; CDR3: CASSDSADSSDTQYF
length: 17; V: TRBV4-3; D: TRBD1; J: TRBJ2-6; size: .; CDR3: CASSQGDSSSGANVLTF
length: 15; V: TRBV4-3; D: .; J: TRBJ2-7; size: .; CDR3: CASSQDGKGVDEQYF
length: 18; V: TRBV4-3; D: TRBD2; J: TRBJ2-7; size: .; CDR3: CASSHLSDTSGKTYEQYF
length: 18; V: TRBV18; D: .; J: TRBJ1-5; size: .; CDR3: CASSPRRQSFYSNQPQHF
length: 13; V: TRBV28; D: .; J: TRBJ2-7; size: .; CDR3: CASSLSVTGEQYF
length: 14; V: TRBV5-6; D: TRBD1; J: TRBJ2-7; size: medium-sized; CDR3: CASSFGTGLYEQYF
length: 12; V: TRBV27; D: .; J: TRBJ1-6; size: .; CDR3: CASSPASSPLHF
length: 14; V: TRBV5-1; D: .; J: TRBJ1-1; size: .; CDR3: CASSLVALNTEAFF
length: 15; V: TRBV6-1; D: TRBD2; J: TRBJ2-1; size: .; CDR3: CASSEVAGSYNEQFF
length: 12; V: TRBV30; D: .; J: TRBJ2-7; size: .; CDR3: CAWREDGIEQYF
length: 13; V: TRBV9; D: TRBD1; J: TRBJ2-7; size: .; CDR3: CASSAGTAYEQYF
length: 14; V: TRBV19; D: TRBD1; J: TRBJ1-1; size: .; CDR3: CASSIFAQGAEAFF
length: 13; V: TRBV7-3; D: .; J: TRBJ2-3; size: .; CDR3: CASSSRDTDTQYF
length: 12; V: TRBV4-1; D: .; J: TRBJ1-4; size: .; CDR3: CASSQVREKLFF
length: 15; V: TRBV7-9; D: .; J: TRBJ1-3; size: .; CDR3: CASSPPGSSGNTIYF
length: 15; V: TRBV4-2; D: TRBD2; J: TRBJ2-7; size: .; CDR3: CASSQEEGTSYEQYF
length: 15; V: TRBV27; D: .; J: TRBJ2-1; size: .; CDR3: CASSSPGPAYNEQFF
length: 15; V: TRBV4-3; D: TRBD1; J: TRBJ2-1; size: .; CDR3: CASSPYKTGYNEQFF
length: 15; V: TRBV6-5; D: .; J: TRBJ1-6; size: few; CDR3: CASSYTRRLGGPLHF
length: 11; V: TRBV5-4; D: .; J: TRBJ2-7; size: .; CDR3: CASSSVYEQYF
length: 11; V: TRBV28; D: .; J: TRBJ2-7; size: .; CDR3: CASRGRYEQYF
length: 16; V: TRBV28; D: TRBD1; J: TRBJ2-2; size: .; CDR3: CASTPQGALNTGELFF
length: 12; V: TRBV7-2; D: .; J: TRBJ2-3; size: once; CDR3: CASSSLGDTQYF
length: 16; V: TRBV6-4; D: TRBD2; J: TRBJ2-3; size: .; CDR3: CASSDSAGGPTDTQYF
length: 16; V: TRBV5-1; D: .; J: TRBJ2-6; size: .; CDR3: CASSLVEFSGANVLTF
length: 15; V: TRBV27; D: TRBD2; J: TRBJ2-1; size: .; CDR3: CASSYRTSGNDEQFF
length: 18; V: TRBV11-2; D: TRBD2; J: TRBJ2-3; size: .; CDR3: CASRAALAGLTSTDTQYF
length: 15; V: TRBV9; D: TRBD2; J: TRBJ2-3; size: .; CDR3: CASSVGLADTDTQYF
length: 14; V: TRBV5-6; D: TRBD1; J: TRBJ1-2; size: .; CDR3: CASSVEGANYGYTF
length: 16; V: TRBV13; D: .; J: TRBJ2-1; size: .; CDR3: CASSWSGASSYNEQFF
length: 16; V: TRBV4-3; D: TRBD1; J: TRBJ2-6; size: few; CDR3: CASSQKTGVGANVLTF